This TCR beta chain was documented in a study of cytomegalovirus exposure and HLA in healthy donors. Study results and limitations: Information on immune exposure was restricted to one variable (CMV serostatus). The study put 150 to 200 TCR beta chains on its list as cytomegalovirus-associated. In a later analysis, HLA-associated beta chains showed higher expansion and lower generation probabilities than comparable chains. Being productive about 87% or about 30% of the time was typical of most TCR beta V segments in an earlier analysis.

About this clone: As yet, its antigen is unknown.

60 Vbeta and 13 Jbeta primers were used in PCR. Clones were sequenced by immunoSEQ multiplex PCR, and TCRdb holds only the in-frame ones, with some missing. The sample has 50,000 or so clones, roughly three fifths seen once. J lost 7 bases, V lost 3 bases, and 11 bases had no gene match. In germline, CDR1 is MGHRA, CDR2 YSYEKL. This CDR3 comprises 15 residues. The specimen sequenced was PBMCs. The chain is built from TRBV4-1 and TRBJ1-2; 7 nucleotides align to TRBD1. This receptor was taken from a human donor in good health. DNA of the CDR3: TGCGCCAGCAGCCACCCGGGACAGCGCGGAGGTGGCTACACCTTC. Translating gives CASSHPGQRGGGYTF.